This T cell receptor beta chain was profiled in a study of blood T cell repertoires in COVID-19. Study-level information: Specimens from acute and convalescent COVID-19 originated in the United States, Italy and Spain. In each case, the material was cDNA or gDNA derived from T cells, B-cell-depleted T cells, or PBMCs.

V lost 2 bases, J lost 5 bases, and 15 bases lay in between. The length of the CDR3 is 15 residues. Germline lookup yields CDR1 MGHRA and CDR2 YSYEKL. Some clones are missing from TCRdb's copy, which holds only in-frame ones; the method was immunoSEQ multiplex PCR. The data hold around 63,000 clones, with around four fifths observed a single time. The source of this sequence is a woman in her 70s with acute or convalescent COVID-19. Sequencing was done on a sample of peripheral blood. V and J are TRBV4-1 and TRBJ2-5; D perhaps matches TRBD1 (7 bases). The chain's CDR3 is CASSQQGGWSETQYF. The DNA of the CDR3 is TGCGCCAGCAGCCAACAGGGGGGTTGGAGTGAGACCCAGTACTTC.